This TCR beta chain emerged from a study of T cells in Graves' hyperthyroidism and ophthalmopathy. Findings and limits, study-wide: Progression to ophthalmopathy was predicted a median of 6.5 months early. In blood, most of the thyroid clonotypes expanded above 0.001 were also present.

RNA transcripts served as the template for amplifying TCR beta CDR3 regions. HTBI primers were employed in a first-round RT-PCR of the TCR CDR3. A single record per CDR3 protein comes from TCRdb applying MiXCR to the multiplex PCR reads. The data contain about 180,000 distinct CDR3 sequences, roughly 9.4% of them singletons. The CDR3 has 14 amino acids. Trimming left V 3 bases short and J 3 bases short, with 9 bases between. The table lists this clonotype with many counts. As yet, its antigen is unknown. Hyperthyroidism in the patients, aged 18 to 65, was newly diagnosed and under 2 months in duration. Blood was drawn at first hyperthyroidism diagnosis, before any ophthalmopathy symptoms.

Specimen: blood. The chain has TRBV12-3 or TRBV12-4 and TRBJ1-5; weak D call: TRBD1 (5 bases). The sequence derives from a woman younger than 35 with Graves' hyperthyroidism that later progressed to Graves' ophthalmopathy. CDR3 residues: CASSFEGPNQPQHF. The DNA of the CDR3 is TGTGCCAGCAGTTTCGAGGGACCCAATCAGCCCCAGCATTTT.